These 9 T cell receptor beta chains originate from one sample sequenced in a study of cytomegalovirus exposure and HLA in healthy donors. With 60 Vbeta and 13 Jbeta primers, the PCR was carried out. Some clones are missing from TCRdb's copy, which holds only in-frame ones; the method was immunoSEQ multiplex PCR. The top ten hold 6% to 7.5% of the sample, which has 150,000 to 200,000 clones, around three quarters seen once. The sample was PBMCs. The receptors originated from a man in his forties in good health and CMV-seropositive.

This clone showed up just once. The rearrangement joins TRBV2 to TRBJ1-2, with D tentatively TRBD1 (5 bases). V lost 5 bases and J 4 bases, leaving 14 bases between the germline ends. The CDR3 sequence is 14 residues long. Germline lookup yields CDR1 SNHLY and CDR2 FYNNEI. The CDR3 reads CASSRRQGTYGYTF. The CDR3 DNA reads as TGTGCCAGCAGTCGCAGGCAGGGTACCTATGGCTACACCTTC.

V usage is TRBV7-2 and J usage is TRBJ2-5; tentatively, D is TRBD2 (5 bases). There are 13 residues in the CDR3. V was trimmed by 8 bases and J by 5 bases, leaving 15 bases between them. Germline lookup yields CDR1 SGHTA and CDR2 FQGNSA. The CDR3 spells CASLWTPGETQYF. The DNA of the CDR3 is TGTGCCAGCTTATGGACCCCGGGGGAGACCCAGTACTTC.

The chain has TRBV27 and TRBJ1-1, with D maybe TRBD1 (5 bases). The CDR3 is made up of 14 amino acids. Germline CDR1 MNHEY, CDR2 SMNVEV (reference sequence). The germline V and J ends were trimmed by 3 bases and 4 bases, with 12 bases remaining between them. The CDR3 nucleotides read TGTGCCAGCAGTTTGGGGCAGTTGAGCACTGAAGCTTTCTTT. This encodes CASSLGQLSTEAFF.

The chain joins TRBV7-9 to TRBJ2-3, with D possibly matching TRBD1 (5 bases). With 3 bases removed from V and 6 bases from J, the gap between germline ends came to 13 bases. Germline lookup yields CDR1 SEHNR and CDR2 FQNEAQ (reference sequence). The CDR3 runs to 14 residues. The CDR3 DNA sequence: TGTGCCAGCAGCTTGATAGAGAACAGGGATACGCAGTATTTT. As protein: CASSLIENRDTQYF.

V is TRBV6-6 and J is TRBJ1-1, with TRBD1 matching 12 bases. V was clipped by 1 base and J by 4 bases; unmatched bases: 1. CDR3 length equals 15 residues. CDR1 MNHNY and CDR2 SVGAGI come from the germline V gene (reference sequence). The CDR3 reads CASSYLGQGATEAFF. The CDR3 DNA sequence: TGTGCCAGCAGTTACTTGGGACAGGGGGCCACTGAAGCTTTCTTT.

The chain recombines TRBV7-3 with TRBJ1-1; D ambiguous. This CDR3 is 15 amino acids long. Germline V CDR1 and CDR2: SGHTA, FQGTGA. V was cut by 1 base and J by 1 base, with 10 bases left in between. The CDR3 loop is CASSLKRRGNTEAFF. The CDR3 bases are TGTGCCAGCAGCTTAAAGCGGCGAGGGAACACTGAAGCTTTCTTT. Full variable domain (remainder filled in from reference TRBV7-3 and TRBJ1-1): GAGVSQTPSNKVTEKGKYVELRCDPISGHTALYWYRQSLGQGPEFLIYFQGTGAADDSGLPNDRFFAVRPEGSVSTLKIQRTERGDSAVYLCASSLKRRGNTEAFFGQGTRLTVV.

This clone is a singleton in its sample. DNA of the CDR3: TGTGCCAGCAGCCTCAGCGGCGCGGTTGGCTACGAGCAGTACTTC. The encoded protein is CASSLSGAVGYEQYF. J is TRBJ2-7 and V is TRBV5-6; perhaps TRBD2 as D (5 bases). Between the trimmed V and J ends, which lost 4 bases and 3 bases, there was a span of 17 bases. Germline V gives CDR1 SGHDT, CDR2 YYEEEE. This CDR3 comprises 15 residues.

This clone was counted between two and nine times. The CDR3 loop reads CAGTGNQETQYF. In DNA, the CDR3 is TGTGCCGGGACAGGGAACCAAGAGACCCAGTACTTC. The chain is built from TRBV30 and TRBJ2-5, with 9 bases fitting TRBD1. The V and J ends lost 8 bases and 0 bases, in that order; junction bases with no gene match: 1. The CDR3 is 12 amino acids. Germline assignment: CDR1 GTSNPN and CDR2 SVGIG (reference sequence). Complete variable domain (other parts from reference TRBV30 and TRBJ2-5): SQTIHQWPATLVQPVGSPLSLECTVEGTSNPNLYWYRQAAGRGLQLLFYSVGIGQISSEVPQNLSASRPQDRQFILSSKKLLLSDSGFYLCAGTGNQETQYFGPGTRLLVL.

V gene TRBV13 combines with J gene TRBJ2-5, with 9 bases fitting TRBD1. The CDR3 is made up of 15 amino acids. The trim removed 6 bases at V and 5 bases at J, leaving 10 bases unmatched. The germline gives CDR1 PRHDT, CDR2 FYEKMQ (reference sequence). Here the CDR3 DNA reads TGTGCCAGCAGTTCCCGGGACAGGGAGAGGGAGACCCAGTACTTC. Translating it yields CASSSRDRERETQYF.